These 20 T cell receptor beta chains share one sample of origin, sequenced in a study of T cells in Graves' hyperthyroidism and ophthalmopathy. TCR beta CDR3 regions were amplified from RNA transcripts. First-round RT-PCR targeting the TCR CDR3 was performed with the HTBI primer set. Each CDR3 protein is one row after TCRdb ran MiXCR on the multiplex PCR reads. Of about 640,000 distinct CDR3 sequences in the sample, 13% to 15% are singletons; the top ten hold approximately 12%. The sequenced material came from blood. These receptors were obtained from a woman aged 45-65 years with Graves' ophthalmopathy.

This clonotype occurred many times. The chain joins TRBV18 to TRBJ2-5; D is undetermined. Per the germline V gene, CDR1 is KGHSH and CDR2 is LQKENI. CDR3 length: 13 residues. V lost 6 bases, J lost 4 bases, and 12 bases lay in between. The chain's CDR3 is CASSPVVGETQYF. CDR3 DNA: TGTGCCAGCTCCCCCGTCGTTGGAGAGACCCAGTACTTC.

The chain joins TRBV27 to TRBJ1-4; D is unresolved. Trimming removed 6 bases from V and 6 bases from J, with 14 bases in between. There are 14 residues in the CDR3. Germline V gives CDR1 MNHEY, CDR2 SMNVEV (reference sequence). Here the CDR3 reads CASSPAGFDEKLFF. As DNA, the CDR3 is TGTGCCAGCAGCCCCGCAGGATTTGATGAAAAACTGTTTTTT.

This clonotype was counted many times. This chain uses TRBV3-1 with TRBJ2-3, with 11 bases identical to TRBD2. Germline CDR1 LGHDT, CDR2 YNNKEL (reference sequence). V dropped 7 bases and J dropped 3; count of bases not matched to a gene: 9. The CDR3 consists of 16 residues. For the CDR3, the DNA is TGTGCCAGCAACTTAGCGGGAGGGAGACCTACAGATACGCAGTATTTT. Protein: CASNLAGGRPTDTQYF.

This clonotype was seen ten or more times. This sequence joins TRBV28 and TRBJ2-1; possibly TRBD2 for D (5 bases). The CDR3 has 13 amino acids. Germline V gene sequence: CDR1 MDHEN, CDR2 SYDVKM. V dropped 10 bases and J dropped 4 bases, with 14 bases sitting between them. The DNA for the CDR3 is TGTGCCACCATACCCTGGAGGTACAATGAGCAGTTCTTC. Protein: CATIPWRYNEQFF. The full variable domain, in which reference TRBV28 and TRBJ2-1 provide the parts outside the CDR3, is DVKVTQSSRYLVKRTGEKVFLECVQDMDHENMFWYRQDPGLGLRLIYFSYDVKMKEKGDIPEGYSVSREKKERFSLILESASTNQTSMYLCATIPWRYNEQFFGPGTRLTVL.

On this clonotype itself: A read error may explain this, as a much larger clone is one base away. The J gene is TRBJ2-5, the V gene TRBV24-1; 7 bases map to TRBD2. V shed 7 bases, J shed 4 bases, and the junction held 14 bases outside the gene matches. The germline V gene encodes CDR1 KGHDR and CDR2 SFDVKD. CDR3 length equals 16 residues. The CDR3 sequence is CATSDPRPGLRETQYF. Written as DNA, the CDR3 is TGTGCCACCAGCGACCCCCGGCCGGGACTACGAGAGACCCAGTACTTC.

The chain links TRBV10-3 to TRBJ2-1; maybe TRBD1 (5 bases). The CDR3 is made up of 11 amino acids. Trimming stripped 6 bases from V and 6 bases from J, with 6 bases between. CDR1 and CDR2 from the germline V gene are ENHRY and SYGVKD. CDR3 amino acids: CAIRTGNEQFF. The CDR3 DNA is TGTGCCATCAGAACAGGCAATGAGCAGTTCTTC.

This chain joins TRBV6-5 and TRBJ2-1, with a tentative D call TRBD1 (6 bases). In germline, CDR1 is MNHEY, CDR2 SVGAGI. V lost 0 bases to trimming and J lost 0 bases, with 9 bases between them. CDR3 length equals 16 residues. CDR3 loop: CASSYSKGVSYNEQFF. CDR3 in DNA: TGTGCCAGCAGTTACTCGAAGGGGGTCTCCTACAATGAGCAGTTCTTC.

Points on this clonotype: A read error may produce the germline difference seen at one junction end. This rearrangement joins TRBV28 to TRBJ1-5; D is possibly TRBD1 (5 bases). The germline CDR1 and CDR2 sequences are MDHEN and SYDVKM. This CDR3 has 14 residues. CDR3 in DNA: TGTGCCGGCAGTAAACTTACAGGTGATCAGCCCCAGCATTTT. Amino acids: CAGSKLTGDQPQHF.

This clonotype was counted at least ten times. The rearrangement links TRBV20-1 to TRBJ2-5, with 8 bases lining up with TRBD2. V lost 0 bases to trimming and J lost 2 bases; unmatched junction nucleotides: 8. Germline loops: CDR1 DFQATT, CDR2 SNEGSKA (reference sequence). The CDR3 consists of 16 residues. The CDR3 loop reads CSARDTGLGRQETQYF. As DNA, the CDR3 is TGCAGTGCTAGAGATACGGGACTAGGGAGACAAGAGACCCAGTACTTC.

The chain couples TRBV5-5 to TRBJ2-7; D unclear. The CDR3 totals 14 residues. V lost 2 bases, J lost 2 bases, and 11 bases lay in between. From germline, CDR1 is SGHKS and CDR2 YYEKEE (reference sequence). Here the CDR3 reads CASSFFSSTYEQYF. The CDR3 coding sequence is TGTGCCAGCAGCTTTTTTAGTTCAACCTACGAGCAGTACTTC.

V usage is TRBV20-1 and J usage is TRBJ2-7, with 9 bases that match TRBD2. Germline loops: CDR1 DFQATT, CDR2 SNEGSKA (reference sequence). V lost 4 bases to trimming and J lost 6 bases; unmatched junction nucleotides: 13. The CDR3 spans 15 residues. The CDR3 loop is CSATRAGGIVGEQYF. DNA for the CDR3: TGCAGTGCTACCAGAGCGGGGGGTATTGTTGGCGAGCAGTACTTC.

For the CDR3, the DNA is TGTGCCAGCAGCGTTTCAAGGGAAGGAGTAAGCAATGGCTACACCTTC. This codes for CASSVSREGVSNGYTF. The rearrangement uses TRBV9 and TRBJ1-2; no definite D call. V shed 2 bases and J shed 6 bases, with 20 bases lying between them. The CDR3 is 16 amino acids. Germline CDR1 and CDR2: SGDLS and YYNGEE.

This clonotype has more than one count but fewer than ten. The chain links TRBV9 to TRBJ1-2, with a tentative D call TRBD1 (6 bases). This CDR3 region has 14 residues. Germline lookup yields CDR1 SGDLS and CDR2 YYNGEE. V was shortened by 4 bases and J by 7 bases, with 17 bases between the two germline ends. This chain's CDR3 is CASSSTDSVGGYTF. CDR3 bases: TGTGCCAGCAGCTCGACGGACAGCGTAGGTGGCTACACCTTC.

This clonotype was recorded at least ten times. This chain joins TRBV6-6 and TRBJ2-3; 8 nucleotides line up with TRBD1. The CDR3 is 18 residues long. V gave up 2 bases and J gave up 1 base; unmatched junction bases: 11. The V gene's germline CDR1 is MNHNY and CDR2 SVGAGI (reference sequence). The CDR3 loop is CASSYDTLTGEGTDTQYF. In DNA form, the CDR3 reads TGTGCCAGCAGTTACGACACCTTGACAGGGGAAGGCACAGATACGCAGTATTTT.

This clonotype appeared many times. This chain connects TRBV5-1 to TRBJ2-3; unclear D gene. Germline CDR1 is SGHRS and CDR2 is YFSETQ. This CDR3 comprises 14 residues. Deletions cut 2 bases from V and 2 bases from J, with 9 bases between. The CDR3 DNA reads as TGCGCCAGCAGCTTCAGACCTAACACAGATACGCAGTATTTT. Amino acids: CASSFRPNTDTQYF.

This clonotype was seen many times. The rearrangement joins TRBV7-3 to TRBJ1-3; D uncertain. Germline-derived CDR1 and CDR2 are SGHTA and FQGTGA. V shed 0 bases and J shed 0 bases, with 9 bases lying between them. The CDR3 length is 16 residues. Here the CDR3 reads CASSLTDRLSGNTIYF. CDR3 sequence (DNA): TGTGCCAGCAGCTTAACAGACCGCCTCTCTGGAAACACCATATATTTT.

As concerns this clonotype: A read error may explain this, as a much larger clone is one base away. The rearrangement uses TRBV20-1 and TRBJ2-1; 9 bases map to TRBD2. The CDR3 spans 15 residues. CDR1 is DFQATT and CDR2 is SNEGSKA in the germline V gene (reference sequence). CDR3 loop: CSARVAGVLYNERFF. CDR3 bases: TGCAGTGCTAGAGTAGCGGGAGTGCTATACAATGAGCGGTTCTTC.

This clonotype was counted ten times or more. The V call is TRBV6-1, the J call TRBJ1-5; perhaps TRBD1 as D (6 bases). V gave up 9 bases and J gave up 7 bases, with 19 bases separating them. This CDR3 region has 14 residues. Germline V gene lookup returns CDR1 MNHNS and CDR2 SASEGT. In DNA form, the CDR3 reads TGTGCCAGTAAATTACAGGGAGTAAGGCAGCCCCAGCATTTT. As protein: CASKLQGVRQPQHF.

This clonotype was seen repeatedly, ten times or more. This rearrangement joins TRBV7-6 to TRBJ2-3; D is unclear. Germline V lookup: CDR1 SGHVS, CDR2 FNYEAQ. CDR3 length equals 13 residues. With 5 bases removed from V and 4 bases from J, the gap between germline ends came to 10 bases. CDR3 loop: CASSPLVADTQYF. In DNA form, the CDR3 reads TGTGCCAGCAGCCCTTTGGTCGCAGATACGCAGTATTTT.

This clonotype was found a few times. The DNA for the CDR3 is TGTGCCAGTAGTCCCAGACAGAAAAATGAAAAACTGTTTTTT. Its protein product is CASSPRQKNEKLFF. The J gene is TRBJ1-4, the V gene TRBV19; possibly TRBD1 for D (5 bases). CDR1 is LNHDA, CDR2 SQIVND, per germline (reference sequence). Trimming removed 5 bases at V and 5 bases at J, with 12 bases between. This CDR3 comprises 14 residues.